The rows below give T cell receptor beta chains drawn from one sample of a study of T-cell reconstitution after alpha-beta-depleted transplantation in children. One entry per CDR3 protein, called by TCRdb with MiXCR from the PCR reads. The repertoire has over 400,000 distinct CDR3 sequences, approximately 12% of them found once; the top ten carry more than 5.5%. The sample was PBMCs from the stem cell graft donor, taken from the stem cell graft. Source of these receptors: a human donor who donated a stem cell graft to a child with combined immunodeficiency. Both conserved end residues are part of each CDR3. Each record gives: J gene, V gene, clone size, D gene, CDR3 DNA, CDR3 protein. D genes are given only for firm matches. Clone size, where shown, is once, few, many, or a class for clones that have expanded.

J gene: TRBJ2-6
V gene: TRBV12-3/TRBV12-4
clone size: many
D gene: -
CDR3 DNA: TGTGCCAGCAGTTGGTCCGAAGTAGGGGCCAACGTCCTGACTTTC
CDR3 protein: CASSWSEVGANVLTF

J gene: TRBJ2-1
V gene: TRBV24-1
clone size: -
D gene: -
CDR3 DNA: TGTGCCACCAGTGGGATACAGGGAGGAGGGACCTACAATGAGCAGTTCTTC
CDR3 protein: CATSGIQGGGTYNEQFF

J gene: TRBJ2-1
V gene: TRBV30
clone size: many
D gene: TRBD1
CDR3 DNA: TGTGCCTGGAGTCCAACGACAGGGAACCATGAGCAGTTCTTC
CDR3 protein: CAWSPTTGNHEQFF

J gene: TRBJ2-7
V gene: TRBV7-9
clone size: -
D gene: -
CDR3 DNA: TGTGCCAGCAGCCTCACTACTACAGGTTCCGAGCAGTACTTC
CDR3 protein: CASSLTTTGSEQYF

J gene: TRBJ1-2
V gene: TRBV12-3/TRBV12-4
clone size: few
D gene: TRBD1
CDR3 DNA: TGTGCCAGCAGTCCGGGACAGGGTCCCTTCTATGGCTACACCTTC
CDR3 protein: CASSPGQGPFYGYTF

J gene: TRBJ2-7
V gene: TRBV21-1
clone size: -
D gene: -
CDR3 DNA: TGTACCAAAGGGGGTAGCGGGGGTTGGTACGAGCAGTACTTC
CDR3 protein: CTKGGSGGWYEQYF

J gene: TRBJ2-7
V gene: TRBV25-1
clone size: -
D gene: -
CDR3 DNA: TGTGCCAGCAGTGAGCAACCTAGGAGAGGCGAGCAGTACTTC
CDR3 protein: CASSEQPRRGEQYF

J gene: TRBJ2-3
V gene: TRBV15
clone size: many
D gene: TRBD2
CDR3 DNA: TGTGCCACCAGCAGAGATTCGGGTAGCGGGAGGAACACAGATACGCAGTATTTT
CDR3 protein: CATSRDSGSGRNTDTQYF

J gene: TRBJ2-1
V gene: TRBV6-5
clone size: -
D gene: TRBD2
CDR3 DNA: TGTGCCAGCAGTTTGGGACTAGCGGCTTCCAATGAGCAGTTCTTC
CDR3 protein: CASSLGLAASNEQFF

J gene: TRBJ2-2
V gene: TRBV29-1
clone size: many
D gene: -
CDR3 DNA: TGCAGCGTTGGGTCCGCGGGCTCACGGCGGAACACCGGGGAGCTGTTTTTT
CDR3 protein: CSVGSAGSRRNTGELFF

J gene: TRBJ2-7
V gene: TRBV6-1
clone size: -
D gene: -
CDR3 DNA: TGTGCCAGCAGTGAACATGAGGAGGGAATCTACGAGCAGTACTTC
CDR3 protein: CASSEHEEGIYEQYF

J gene: TRBJ2-3
V gene: TRBV29-1
clone size: -
D gene: -
CDR3 DNA: TGCAGCGTTGAACTGCGACTCCGCTTTACGACACCGACTACGCAGTATTTT
CDR3 protein: CSVELRLRFTTPTTQYF

J gene: TRBJ2-1
V gene: TRBV7-9
clone size: few
D gene: TRBD2
CDR3 DNA: TGTGCCAGCAGCTTAGGTCGGCTAGCGGGTAACAATGAGCAGTTCTTC
CDR3 protein: CASSLGRLAGNNEQFF

J gene: TRBJ1-1
V gene: TRBV3-1
clone size: -
D gene: -
CDR3 DNA: TGTGCCAGCACCCCAAGCGAGAAGAACACTGAAGCTTTCTTT
CDR3 protein: CASTPSEKNTEAFF

J gene: TRBJ2-7
V gene: TRBV10-2
clone size: many
D gene: -
CDR3 DNA: TGCGCCAGCAGTGAAGGTAGCGCCTCCTACGAGCAGTACTTC
CDR3 protein: CASSEGSASYEQYF

J gene: TRBJ1-3
V gene: TRBV6-5
clone size: many
D gene: -
CDR3 DNA: TGTGCCAGCAGTACGTTACAGGGAAACACCATATATTTT
CDR3 protein: CASSTLQGNTIYF

J gene: TRBJ2-3
V gene: TRBV15
clone size: few
D gene: TRBD2
CDR3 DNA: TGTGCCACCAGCAGGGGATTTGGGAGGGACACAGATACGCAGTATTTT
CDR3 protein: CATSRGFGRDTDTQYF

J gene: TRBJ1-1
V gene: TRBV30
clone size: many
D gene: TRBD1
CDR3 DNA: TGTGCTTCGGTACAGGGGGGTAGGAAAGAAGCTTTCTTT
CDR3 protein: CASVQGGRKEAFF

J gene: TRBJ2-7
V gene: TRBV6-2/TRBV6-3
clone size: -
D gene: -
CDR3 DNA: TGTGCCAGCAGTTTCCCAGGCTCCTACGAGCAGTACTTC
CDR3 protein: CASSFPGSYEQYF

J gene: TRBJ2-1
V gene: TRBV4-1
clone size: -
D gene: -
CDR3 DNA: TGCGCCAGCAGCCAAGAGAGGGGAACCTACAATGAGCAGTTCTTC
CDR3 protein: CASSQERGTYNEQFF

J gene: TRBJ2-2
V gene: TRBV7-2
clone size: -
D gene: -
CDR3 DNA: TGTGCCAGCAGCTTAGCTCCAGGGTTCGGGGAGCTGTTTTTT
CDR3 protein: CASSLAPGFGELFF

J gene: TRBJ1-1
V gene: TRBV29-1
clone size: many
D gene: -
CDR3 DNA: TGCAGCGTAGAGAACACTGAAGCTTTCTTT
CDR3 protein: CSVENTEAFF

J gene: TRBJ2-3
V gene: TRBV7-2
clone size: once
D gene: -
CDR3 DNA: TGTGCCAGCAGCTTAGCGCAAGCTAGCACAGATACGCAGTATTTT
CDR3 protein: CASSLAQASTDTQYF

J gene: TRBJ2-1
V gene: TRBV20-1
clone size: few
D gene: -
CDR3 DNA: TGCAGTGCTAGAATGGACACACTTTCCTCCTACAATGAGCAGTTCTTC
CDR3 protein: CSARMDTLSSYNEQFF

J gene: TRBJ2-2
V gene: TRBV12-3/TRBV12-4
clone size: -
D gene: -
CDR3 DNA: TGTGCCAGCAGCCACGACGGTAACACCGGGGAGCTGTTTTTT
CDR3 protein: CASSHDGNTGELFF

J gene: TRBJ2-7
V gene: TRBV4-3
clone size: few
D gene: TRBD1
CDR3 DNA: TGCGCCAGCAGCCAAGATCGAAGACAGGGTCAATCCTACGAGCAGTACTTC
CDR3 protein: CASSQDRRQGQSYEQYF

J gene: TRBJ2-7
V gene: TRBV7-2
clone size: -
D gene: -
CDR3 DNA: TGTGCCAGCAGCTTAGATCCCAGATACCACTACGAGCAGTACTTC
CDR3 protein: CASSLDPRYHYEQYF

J gene: TRBJ2-1
V gene: TRBV12-5
clone size: -
D gene: TRBD2
CDR3 DNA: TGTGCTAGTGGTTTGGTATTGGGAGGGTACAATGAGCAGTTCTTC
CDR3 protein: CASGLVLGGYNEQFF

J gene: TRBJ2-6
V gene: TRBV20-1
clone size: -
D gene: -
CDR3 DNA: TGCAGTGCAGCCAGGGGGGGGGTCCTGACTTTC
CDR3 protein: CSAARGGVLTF